The T cell receptor (beta chain) described here comes from a study of blood T cell repertoires in COVID-19. The wider study: Samples representing acute and convalescent COVID-19 were sourced from the United States, Italy and Spain. PBMCs, B-cell-depleted T cells, or T cells provided the cDNA or gDNA that made up the material.

The trim removed 5 bases at V and 4 bases at J, leaving 13 bases unmatched. The germline gives CDR1 SGHRS, CDR2 YFSETQ. This CDR3 region has 16 residues. Under the authors' procedure: Estimates of nucleated cell counts were drawn from the amplification of reference gene primers. Data came from immunoSEQ multiplex PCR; TCRdb stores just in-frame clones and leaves some out. The V and J calls and clone size were taken over from that table, and D and trimming were inferred from the DNA. The sample comprises some 83,000 clones, 84% of which are singletons, and approximately 3.3% rests with the top ten. This chain uses TRBV5-1 with TRBJ1-1; TRBD1 matches at 8 bases. Sequenced material: peripheral blood. The clonotype comes from a man aged 45-60 years with acute or convalescent COVID-19. CDR3 protein: CASSYGQGGKGTEAFF. The CDR3 DNA follows: TGCGCCAGCAGTTACGGACAGGGAGGAAAGGGCACTGAAGCTTTCTTT. Looking up the rest from reference TRBV5-1 and TRBJ1-1 gives the full variable domain: KAGVTQTPRYLIKTRGQQVTLSCSPISGHRSVSWYQQTPGQGLQFLFEYFSETQRNKGNFPGRFSGRQFSNSRSEMNVSTLELGDSALYLCASSYGQGGKGTEAFFGQGTRLTVV.